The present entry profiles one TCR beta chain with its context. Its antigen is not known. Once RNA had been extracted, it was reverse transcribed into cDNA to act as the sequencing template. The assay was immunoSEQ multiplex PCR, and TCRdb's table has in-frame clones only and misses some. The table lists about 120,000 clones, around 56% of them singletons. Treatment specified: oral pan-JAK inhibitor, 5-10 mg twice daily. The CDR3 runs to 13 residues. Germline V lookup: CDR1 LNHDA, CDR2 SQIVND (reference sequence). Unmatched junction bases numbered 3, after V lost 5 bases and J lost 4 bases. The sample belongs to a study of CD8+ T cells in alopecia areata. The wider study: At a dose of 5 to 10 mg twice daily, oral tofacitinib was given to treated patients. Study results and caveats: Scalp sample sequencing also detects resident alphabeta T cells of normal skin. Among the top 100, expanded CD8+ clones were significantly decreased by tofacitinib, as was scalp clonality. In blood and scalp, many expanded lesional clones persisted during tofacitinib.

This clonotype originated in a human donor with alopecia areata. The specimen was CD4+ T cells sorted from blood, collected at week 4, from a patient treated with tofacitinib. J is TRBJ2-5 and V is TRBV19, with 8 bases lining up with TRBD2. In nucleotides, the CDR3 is TGTGCCAGTAGTCCCGGGACTAGAGAGACCCAGTACTTC. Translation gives CASSPGTRETQYF.